This T cell receptor (beta chain) derives from a study of T-cell memory formation after mild COVID-19. Study at large: The study found TCR clusters largely donor specific.

Study-level points and caveats: Contracting clones from day 15 to 85 showed balanced CD4/CD8; later expanders favored CD4+. Pre-infection memory held some responding clones, suggesting pre-existing cross-reactive T cells responded.

Germline CDR1 SGHRS, CDR2 YFSETQ. V lost 4 bases, J lost 3 bases, and 11 bases lay in between. This CDR3 has 14 residues. This clonotype was observed a handful of times. Its antigen is unknown. A 5'RACE reaction primed in the constant segment made cDNA libraries of TCR alpha and TCR beta, and these carried sample barcodes and UMIs. In TCRdb, the 5' RACE reads were re-called with MiXCR into one record per CDR3 protein. This table holds roughly 250,000 distinct CDR3 sequences, 16% found once. This TCR derives from a man between 18 and 29 years old who had mild COVID-19 (a few samples of this study predate the infection). Cell type and time point are not known. The chain is built from TRBV5-1 and TRBJ2-1; a possible D gene is TRBD1 (6 bases). The sample was PBMCs or a T cell subset sorted from them (not recorded which). The CDR3 protein is CASSPQGNYNEQFF. The DNA for the CDR3 is TGCGCCAGCAGCCCTCAGGGGAACTACAATGAGCAGTTCTTC.